What follows describes a single TCR beta chain. The entry originates in a study of blood T cells in healthy people across ages. Alongside a J-beta primer mix, a sample-barcoded 5' primer served in a second PCR lasting roughly 6 to 11 cycles. TCRdb redid the calling of the 5' RACE reads with MiXCR, one entry per CDR3 protein. The sample has 550,000 to 650,000 distinct CDR3 sequences, about 27% seen once; the top ten hold approximately 3.7%. CDR1 is DFQATT, CDR2 SNEGSKA, per germline (reference sequence). The CDR3 is made up of 14 amino acids. Unmatched junction bases numbered 3, after V lost 5 bases and J lost 2 bases. Another study also made use of these data, one on T cells of mothers and their children. From that study: Healthy Caucasian mothers, a few in number, and their six children were the donors.

The source of this sequence is a boy aged 2 to 10 in good health. The J gene is TRBJ2-5, the V gene TRBV20-1; 12 bases fit TRBD2. Sequencing was performed on blood. The CDR3 sequence: CSAPLAGGQETQYF. CDR3 bases: TGCAGTGCTCCCCTAGCGGGGGGGCAAGAGACCCAGTACTTC.